These 11 T cell receptor beta chains originate from one sample sequenced in a study of T cells in localized non-small cell lung cancer. TCRdb's table, derived via immunoSEQ multiplex PCR, lists solely in-frame clones and lacks some. The sample shows 35,000 to 45,000 clones, 90% to 95% of them seen only once. Specimen: peripheral blood, collected before any cancer treatment. The receptors originated from a female donor of 60 years or more with stage I lung adenocarcinoma.

The chain links TRBV2 to TRBJ2-2; D not resolved. V lost 8 bases and J 0 bases, leaving 13 bases between the germline ends. Germline CDR1 and CDR2: SNHLY and FYNNEI. CDR3 length equals 15 residues. CDR3 sequence: CASGRSFANTGELFF. Written as DNA, the CDR3 is TGTGCCAGCGGGCGGTCTTTCGCGAACACCGGGGAGCTGTTTTTT. Supplemented by reference TRBV2 and TRBJ2-2, the full variable domain reads EPEVTQTPSHQVTQMGQEVILRCVPISNHLYFYWYRQILGQKVEFLVSFYNNEISEKSEIFDDQFSVERPDGSNFTLKIRSTKLEDSAMYFCASGRSFANTGELFFGEGSRLTVL.

This clone was seen only once. The chain uses TRBV4-2 and TRBJ1-2; no clear D gene. Trimming cost V 5 bases and J 4 bases, with 11 bases left between them. Germline values: CDR1 LGHNA, CDR2 YNFKEQ. CDR3 size: 13 residues. CDR3 amino acids: CASSLDRGYGYTF. The CDR3 DNA sequence: TGTGCCAGCAGCTTGGATCGGGGCTATGGCTACACCTTC.

The chain carries TRBV6-1 and TRBJ2-2; D unresolved. CDR1 and CDR2 from the germline V gene are MNHNS and SASEGT. V was shortened by 1 base and J by 2 bases, with 5 bases between the two germline ends. The CDR3 runs 14 residues. The CDR3 DNA sequence: TGTGCCAGCAGTGAAGGACCCAACACCGGGGAGCTGTTTTTT. Translation gives CASSEGPNTGELFF.

The V and J genes are TRBV10-1 and TRBJ2-1; 14 positions match TRBD2. Germline V gene data show CDR1 as WNHNN and CDR2 as SYGVQD (reference sequence). This CDR3 contains 20 residues. V gave up 7 bases and J gave up 2 bases; unmatched junction bases: 16. CDR3 region: CASTTYRGLAGEPTYNEQFF. DNA of the CDR3: TGCGCCAGCACCACCTACAGGGGACTAGCGGGGGAGCCAACCTACAATGAGCAGTTCTTC.

This clone came up once. This chain connects TRBV5-4 to TRBJ1-4, with D perhaps matching TRBD1 (6 bases). CDR1 and CDR2 from the germline V gene are SGHNT and YYREEE (reference sequence). The V gene lost 2 bases and the J gene lost 8 bases, with 13 bases spanning the gap. This CDR3 contains 14 residues. CDR3 nucleotides: TGTGCCAGCAGCTTTACAGGGAATGGGGAAAAACTGTTTTTT. Its translation: CASSFTGNGEKLFF.

About this clone itself: This specimen includes other DNA sequences encoding the same CDR3. This chain joins TRBV6-6 and TRBJ2-1; D is ambiguous. With 2 bases removed from V and 7 bases from J, the gap between germline ends came to 3 bases. Germline CDR1 reads MNHNY; CDR2 reads SVGAGI (reference sequence). CDR3 length: 11 residues. The CDR3 here is CASSYRNEQFF. The CDR3 DNA sequence: TGTGCCAGCAGTTACAGAAATGAGCAGTTCTTC.

The CDR3 DNA reads TGTGCCAGCAGCTTAGGACAGGGGGTGATGAACACTGAAGCTTTCTTT. This translates into CASSLGQGVMNTEAFF. The chain couples TRBV11-2 to TRBJ1-1; 9 bases agree with TRBD1. The ends lost 1 base at V and 0 bases at J; junction bases unmatched: 3. The CDR3 is 16 residues long. The germline gives CDR1 SGHAT, CDR2 FQNNGV. The variable domain in full, with the rest retrieved from reference TRBV11-2 and TRBJ1-1, is EAGVAQSPRYKIIEKRQSVAFWCNPISGHATLYWYQQILGQGPKLLIQFQNNGVVDDSQLPKDRFSAERLKGVDSTLKIQPAKLEDSAVYLCASSLGQGVMNTEAFFGQGTRLTVV.

This clone has more than one count but fewer than ten. This CDR3 reads CASTPPVDRGNTIYF. In nucleotides, the CDR3 is TGTGCCAGCACTCCTCCGGTGGATCGTGGAAACACCATATATTTT. The gene calls are TRBV28 and TRBJ1-3; D is unresolved. This CDR3 is built from 15 residues. Trimming took off 7 bases at V and 3 bases at J, with 16 bases between the two ends. Germline V lookup: CDR1 MDHEN, CDR2 SYDVKM.

This chain links TRBV7-2 with TRBJ2-3, with D perhaps matching TRBD1 (6 bases). Between the trimmed V and J ends, which lost 1 base and 2 bases, there was a span of 13 bases. Germline V gene lookup returns CDR1 SGHTA and CDR2 FQGNSA. The CDR3 runs to 16 residues. The CDR3 region is CASSLGWGHHTDTQYF. CDR3 nucleotide sequence: TGTGCCAGCAGCTTAGGTTGGGGGCACCACACAGATACGCAGTATTTT.

Here the CDR3 DNA reads TGTGCCAGCGCCGCCCCGGGACTAGCGACAGATACGCAGTATTTT. This codes for CASAAPGLATDTQYF. The genes are TRBV14 and TRBJ2-3; 10 positions match TRBD2. Germline V CDR1 and CDR2: SGHDN, FVKESK. V lost 8 bases, J lost 3 bases, and 8 bases stayed unmatched. This CDR3 has 15 amino acids.

The V gene is TRBV7-6, the J gene TRBJ1-2, with no clear D. The CDR3 consists of 10 residues. V lost 9 bases, J lost 8 bases, and 10 bases lay in between. The germline V gene has CDR1 SGHVS and CDR2 FNYEAQ. The CDR3 loop is CARLLWGYTF. The CDR3 DNA reads as TGTGCCAGGCTCCTTTGGGGCTACACCTTC.